One and the same sample provided the 21 T cell receptor beta chains below, sequenced in a study of OX40 agonist ivuxolimab in advanced cancers. The table came from immunoSEQ multiplex PCR; TCRdb's copy has only in-frame clones and leaves some out. The data hold about 73,000 clones, with 86% observed a single time. Sample: CD4+ or CD8+ T cells sorted from blood, taken in a trial of the OX40 agonist ivuxolimab. All receptors come from an adult with an advanced solid tumor such as melanoma, head and neck, liver or kidney cancer.

The J gene is TRBJ1-1, the V gene TRBV11-2; TRBD1 aligns across 7 bases. With 4 bases clipped from V and 11 bases from J, the junction kept 7 bases outside the gene matches. From germline, CDR1 is SGHAT and CDR2 FQNNGV. CDR3 length: 12 amino acids. Written as DNA, the CDR3 is TGTGCCAGCAGCTCCGGACAGGAGGTCGCTTTCTTT. Amino acids: CASSSGQEVAFF.

The rearrangement uses TRBV21-1 and TRBJ1-2. TRBV21-1 is a documented pseudogene. The CDR3 sequence is 11 residues long. The CDR3 is CAESGPPSYTF. The CDR3 nucleotides are TGTGCCGAATCCGGGCCCCCTTCATACACCTTC.

V gene TRBV19 combines with J gene TRBJ1-2, with D unresolved. From germline, CDR1 is LNHDA and CDR2 SQIVND (reference sequence). The CDR3 is 14 residues long. V lost 5 bases to trimming and J lost 6 bases, with 16 bases between them. In DNA, the CDR3 is TGTGCCAGTAGTCTCGGCAGGCGAACCGATGGCTACACCTTC. As protein: CASSLGRRTDGYTF.

The CDR3 is CASSLATGSYNEQFF. Here the CDR3 DNA reads TGTGCCAGCAGCTTGGCCACCGGGAGTTACAATGAGCAGTTCTTC. The chain has TRBV5-4 and TRBJ2-1, with D possibly being TRBD2 (6 bases). The CDR3 loop spans 15 amino acids. CDR1 SGHNT and CDR2 YYREEE come from the germline V gene (reference sequence). With 0 bases removed from V and 4 bases from J, the gap between germline ends came to 11 bases.

The V and J genes are TRBV7-9 and TRBJ1-2; D is uncertain. CDR3 size: 14 residues. From germline, CDR1 is SEHNR and CDR2 FQNEAQ (reference sequence). Trimming took off 6 bases at V and 0 bases at J, with 11 bases between the two ends. The CDR3 here is CASSTNVPNYGYTF. The CDR3 nucleotides read TGTGCCAGCAGTACCAACGTTCCTAACTATGGCTACACCTTC.

V is TRBV15 and J is TRBJ1-5; 9 nucleotides match TRBD1. From germline, CDR1 is LNHNV and CDR2 YYDKDF (reference sequence). The CDR3 is made up of 15 amino acids. V trimming: 3 bases; J trimming: 7 bases; junction bases outside the gene matches: 7. CDR3 bases: TGTGCCACCAGCAGGGACAGGGGACGTTGGCAGCCCCAGCATTTT. Protein: CATSRDRGRWQPQHF.

V and J are TRBV19 and TRBJ2-2; possibly TRBD2 for D (5 bases). The CDR3 runs to 13 residues. Germline-derived CDR1 and CDR2 are LNHDA and SQIVND (reference sequence). V was clipped by 5 bases and J by 7 bases, with 11 bases between them. The CDR3 sequence is CASSVRTRGELFF. The DNA for the CDR3 is TGTGCCAGTAGTGTACGGACTCGCGGGGAGCTGTTTTTT. Together with reference TRBV19 and TRBJ2-2, the CDR3 gives the full variable domain: DGGITQSPKYLFRKEGQNVTLSCEQNLNHDAMYWYRQDPGQGLRLIYYSQIVNDFQKGDIAEGYSVSREKKESFPLTVTSAQKNPTAFYLCASSVRTRGELFFGEGSRLTVL.

This chain links TRBV7-6 with TRBJ2-3, with TRBD2 matching 11 bases. Germline trimming cut 5 bases from V and 2 bases from J; bases unmatched to any gene: 9. There are 17 residues in the CDR3. Germline values: CDR1 SGHVS, CDR2 FNYEAQ. The CDR3 sequence is CASSLLTSGTYTDTQYF. As DNA, the CDR3 is TGTGCCAGCAGCCTCTTGACTAGCGGGACCTACACAGATACGCAGTATTTT. Complete variable domain (other parts from reference TRBV7-6 and TRBJ2-3): GAGVSQSPRYKVTKRGQDVALRCDPISGHVSLYWYRQALGQGPEFLTYFNYEAQQDKSGLPNDRFSAERPEGSISTLTIQRTEQRDSAMYRCASSLLTSGTYTDTQYFGPGTRLTVL.

This clone appeared a few times. This chain joins TRBV9 and TRBJ2-7, with 10 bases fitting TRBD2. Germline V lookup: CDR1 SGDLS, CDR2 YYNGEE. This CDR3 has 17 residues. Trimming cost V 0 bases and J 2 bases; bases outside gene matches: 8. CDR3 loop: CASSVGGSGGLAYEQYF. CDR3 coding DNA: TGTGCCAGCAGCGTAGGTGGTAGCGGGGGGTTAGCCTACGAGCAGTACTTC.

The chain uses TRBV18 and TRBJ2-2; weak D call: TRBD1 (6 bases). The V end was cut by 3 bases, the J end by 9 bases, with 11 bases between. Germline-derived CDR1 and CDR2 are KGHSH and LQKENI. This CDR3 region has 13 residues. DNA for the CDR3: TGTGCCAGCTCACCTTTAGGGGACAGGGAGCTGTTTTTT. Translating gives CASSPLGDRELFF.

Only a few counts were recorded for this clone. The CDR3, as DNA: TGTGCCACGATCGACGGTTACCAAGAGACCCAGTACTTC. As protein: CATIDGYQETQYF. This chain links TRBV10-3 with TRBJ2-5; D gene unclear. The V end lost 10 bases, the J end lost 0 bases, and 12 bases lay between the germline ends. The CDR3 has 13 amino acids. Germline V gene sequence: CDR1 ENHRY, CDR2 SYGVKD.

The J gene is TRBJ2-7, the V gene TRBV11-2; D not certain. The CDR3 runs to 14 residues. Deletions cut 1 base from V and 6 bases from J, with 13 bases between. Germline V gene sequence: CDR1 SGHAT, CDR2 FQNNGV. The CDR3 is CASSLGPSQVEQYF. CDR3 nucleotides: TGTGCCAGCAGCTTAGGACCCAGTCAGGTCGAGCAGTACTTC.

The table lists this clone with a count of one. The chain combines TRBV5-4 with TRBJ2-1; 11 bases fit TRBD2. Germline V lookup: CDR1 SGHNT, CDR2 YYREEE (reference sequence). CDR3 length: 16 amino acids. The J segment lost 7 bases and the V segment lost 4 bases, leaving 10 bases of the junction unmatched. CDR3 in amino acids: CASSPELAGVRNEQFF. CDR3 nucleotides: TGTGCCAGCAGCCCCGAACTAGCGGGAGTGAGGAATGAGCAGTTCTTC.

This chain links TRBV18 with TRBJ1-5; no clear D gene. Germline V lookup: CDR1 KGHSH, CDR2 LQKENI. Trimming shortened V by 6 bases and J by 7 bases, and 16 bases separated the two germline ends. The CDR3 covers 14 residues. The CDR3 sequence: CASSLSGRAQPQHF. In DNA, the CDR3 is TGTGCCAGCTCTCTATCGGGCCGGGCACAGCCCCAGCATTTT.

This chain joins TRBV14 and TRBJ1-3; TRBD1 agrees at 7 bases. CDR3 size: 18 residues. J gave up 1 base and V 2 bases, and 11 bases lay outside the gene matches. Germline lookup yields CDR1 SGHDN and CDR2 FVKESK. The CDR3 sequence is CASSQSGQTGSSGNTIYF. The CDR3 DNA reads TGTGCCAGCAGCCAATCGGGACAGACAGGCTCATCTGGAAACACCATATATTTT. Variable domain in full (rest from reference TRBV14 and TRBJ1-3): EAGVTQFPSHSVIEKGQTVTLRCDPISGHDNLYWYRRVMGKEIKFLLHFVKESKQDESGMPNNRFLAERTGGTYSTLKVQPAELEDSGVYFCASSQSGQTGSSGNTIYFGEGSWLTVV.

This clone turned up a few times. V and J are TRBV28 and TRBJ1-1; D gene uncertain. This CDR3 has 13 residues. V lost 7 bases and J lost 0, with 9 bases in between. Germline CDR1 reads MDHEN; CDR2 reads SYDVKM. The CDR3 reads CASISLMNTEAFF. In nucleotides, the CDR3 is TGTGCCAGCATAAGCCTTATGAACACTGAAGCTTTCTTT. Full variable domain (remainder filled in from reference TRBV28 and TRBJ1-1): DVKVTQSSRYLVKRTGEKVFLECVQDMDHENMFWYRQDPGLGLRLIYFSYDVKMKEKGDIPEGYSVSREKKERFSLILESASTNQTSMYLCASISLMNTEAFFGQGTRLTVV.

The chain recombines TRBV4-3 with TRBJ1-5; D remains unclear. The germline V and J ends were trimmed by 0 bases and 0 bases, with 15 bases remaining between them. This CDR3 comprises 18 residues. Germline V gene sequence: CDR1 LGHNA, CDR2 YSLEER. The DNA for the CDR3 is TGCGCCAGCAGCCAAGACTTCAGGAGCTCTTATAGCAATCAGCCCCAGCATTTT. As protein: CASSQDFRSSYSNQPQHF.

The genes are TRBV2 and TRBJ1-1; D perhaps matches TRBD1 (5 bases). This CDR3 region has 13 residues. CDR1 and CDR2 from the germline V gene are SNHLY and FYNNEI. Trimming shortened V by 8 bases and J by 1 base, and 11 bases separated the two germline ends. The CDR3 sequence: CASRARANTEAFF. The CDR3 region has the DNA TGTGCCAGCCGAGCCAGGGCGAACACTGAAGCTTTCTTT.

DNA of the CDR3: TGTGCCAGCTCCCGGGACAGAATGAACACTGAAGCTTTCTTT. Translating gives CASSRDRMNTEAFF. The V gene is TRBV18, the J gene TRBJ1-1, with 7 bases aligning to TRBD1. The CDR3 is made up of 14 amino acids. Trimming at V came to 6 bases and at J to 0 bases, leaving 4 bases not matched to a gene. Germline V gene lookup returns CDR1 KGHSH and CDR2 LQKENI.

The chain joins TRBV6-5 to TRBJ2-7; perhaps TRBD2 as D (5 bases). The germline gives CDR1 MNHEY, CDR2 SVGAGI. This CDR3 spans 13 amino acids. Trimming removed 7 bases from V and 6 bases from J, with 16 bases in between. The CDR3 coding sequence is TGTGCCAGCATTCGAGCGGACCCAAGCGAGCAGTACTTC. Protein: CASIRADPSEQYF.

The CDR3 DNA reads TGTGCCAGCAGTCCCAGCGGGAGGGTATACAATGAGCAGTTCTTC. This translates into CASSPSGRVYNEQFF. The chain uses TRBV28 and TRBJ2-1; 10 positions agree with TRBD2. Trimming removed 5 bases from V and 4 bases from J; junction bases left unmatched: 5. The V gene's germline CDR1 is MDHEN and CDR2 SYDVKM. The CDR3 runs 15 residues.